This TCR beta chain is drawn from a study of T cell responses to AZD1222 COVID-19 vaccine. Study overall: Second-dose intervals near 4 or 12 weeks were combined. Study-level results: No repertoire was sampled before or during the peak T cell response, only after it.

On this clone itself: Antigen unknown. Other DNA sequences of this sample code for an identical CDR3.

Produced via immunoSEQ multiplex PCR; TCRdb's table is partial and in-frame only. This sample has 120,000 or so clones, with around 91% found just once. CDR1 and CDR2 (germline): SGHRS, YFSETQ. Trimming stripped 0 bases from V and 4 bases from J, with 10 bases between. The CDR3 sequence is 14 residues long. Source: peripheral blood, taken on day 0 of AZD1222 vaccination. The chain joins TRBV5-1 to TRBJ1-2, with D uncertain. This clonotype was sampled from an adult in good health. CDR3 residues: CASSLGQTSYGYTF. DNA of the CDR3: TGCGCCAGCAGCTTGGGGCAGACCAGCTATGGCTACACCTTC.